This T cell receptor beta chain was identified during a study of T cell repertoires in cytomegalovirus infection. Looking at the study overall: It can be stated that public TCR beta signatures indicated CMV infection as well as a matching HLA type.

The CDR3 is 14 residues long. The V end was cut by 5 bases, the J end by 8 bases, with 19 bases between. Per germline, CDR1 SGHDT and CDR2 YYEEEE. Each CDR3 protein gets one entry after TCRdb re-called the reads with MiXCR. The sample carries roughly 730,000 distinct CDR3 sequences, approximately 33% recorded once. About this clonotype itself: The antigen is undetermined.

The clonotype originates from a human donor in good health (CMV status not recorded). Some clones in this sample may be carry-over from other donors' samples. The rearrangement links TRBV5-6 to TRBJ1-2; D is possibly TRBD1 (5 bases). The sample in question was cultured PBMCs, obtained from culture after CMV antigen stimulation. This chain's CDR3 is CASSSRVGAEGYTF. The CDR3 nucleotides read TGTGCCAGCAGTTCCAGGGTTGGCGCGGAGGGCTACACCTTC.